The 22 T cell receptor beta chains listed next were all sequenced from one sample in a study of blood T cell repertoires in COVID-19 (dated by TCRdb to about 2020). The library was obtained by the immunoSEQ multiplex PCR assay. This is the immuneACCESS table as TCRdb keeps it, with only in-frame sequences that have V and J called. A part of the clones is gone; compared with another copy, unresolved V genes explain less than half, and the rest is unexplained. The sample profile shows some 380,000 clones; 70% to 90% of them were found once. About 1.5% of the sample belongs to the ten largest clones. The sample comprised PBMCs or T cells enriched from blood (not recorded which). The receptors shown here come from a man aged 25-45 years who had recovered from COVID-19.

The chain combines TRBV15 with TRBJ1-3; D may be TRBD1 (5 bases). This CDR3 comprises 16 residues. CDR1 LNHNV and CDR2 YYDKDF come from the germline V gene (reference sequence). V was pared by 0 bases and J by 0 bases, with 9 bases between. In DNA form, the CDR3 reads TGTGCCACCAGCAGAGATCGGGGGAGCTCTGGAAACACCATATATTTT. Translating gives CATSRDRGSSGNTIYF. The full variable domain, its missing parts supplied by reference TRBV15 and TRBJ1-3, is DAMVIQNPRYQVTQFGKPVTLSCSQTLNHNVMYWYQQKSSQAPKLLFHYYDKDFNNEADTPDNFQSRRPNTSFCFLDIRSPGLGDTAMYLCATSRDRGSSGNTIYFGEGSWLTVV.

As concerns this clone: A junction end diverges from the germline sequence, so it may reflect a read error. V gene TRBV5-6 combines with J gene TRBJ1-2; 10 bases are shared with TRBD1. Germline V gene lookup returns CDR1 SGHDT and CDR2 YYEEEE. This CDR3 comprises 13 residues. In nucleotides, the CDR3 is TGTGCCAGCAGCCTAGGGACAGGGGTGTACGGGGGCTTC. This encodes CASSLGTGVYGGF. The variable domain in full, with the rest retrieved from reference TRBV5-6 and TRBJ1-2, is DAGVTQSPTHLIKTRGQQVTLRCSPKSGHDTVSWYQQALGQGPQFIFQYYEEEERQRGNFPDRFSGHQFPNYSSELNVNALLLGDSALYLCASSLGTGVYGGFGSGTRLTVV.

The V call is TRBV6-5, the J call TRBJ1-2; D perhaps matches TRBD1 (5 bases). This CDR3 has 15 amino acids. Germline V gene lookup returns CDR1 MNHEY and CDR2 SVGAGI. Deletions cut 6 bases from V and 0 bases from J, with 14 bases between. The CDR3 bases are TGTGCCAGCAGCGGACACCCGAGCTCTAACTATGGCTACACCTTC. Translated, it gives CASSGHPSSNYGYTF.

This rearrangement joins TRBV6-1 to TRBJ2-2; 8 bases map to TRBD1. The CDR3 is 20 amino acids. Germline V lookup: CDR1 MNHNS, CDR2 SASEGT. The ends lost 0 bases at V and 7 bases at J; junction bases unmatched: 19. The CDR3, as DNA: TGTGCCAGCAGTGAAGCGGGGTCTTTGTACGGACAGGGAGGACTCGGGGAGCTGTTTTTT. Encoded protein: CASSEAGSLYGQGGLGELFF.

This clone was seen a handful of times. The rearrangement uses TRBV27 and TRBJ1-4; 7 nucleotides align to TRBD1. Losses at the gene ends were 5 bases for V and 5 bases for J; bases not matched to a gene: 8. This CDR3 has 15 residues. Germline V CDR1 and CDR2: MNHEY, SMNVEV (reference sequence). In nucleotides, the CDR3 is TGTGCCAGCAGTCCAAAGACAGGGTGGAATGAAAAACTGTTTTTT. Translating gives CASSPKTGWNEKLFF.

V is TRBV19 and J is TRBJ1-1; 8 nucleotides agree with TRBD1. This CDR3 contains 17 residues. The ends lost 5 bases at V and 0 bases at J; junction bases unmatched: 11. Looked up from germline, CDR1 is LNHDA and CDR2 is SQIVND (reference sequence). CDR3 residues: CASSPINRGAMNTEAFF. DNA for the CDR3: TGTGCCAGTAGTCCAATAAACAGGGGGGCGATGAACACTGAAGCTTTCTTT. The full variable domain, with the rest looked up from reference TRBV19 and TRBJ1-1, is DGGITQSPKYLFRKEGQNVTLSCEQNLNHDAMYWYRQDPGQGLRLIYYSQIVNDFQKGDIAEGYSVSREKKESFPLTVTSAQKNPTAFYLCASSPINRGAMNTEAFFGQGTRLTVV.

The chain recombines TRBV9 with TRBJ1-6; TRBD1 might be the D (5 bases). V was cut by 7 bases and J by 8 bases, with 16 bases left in between. Germline values: CDR1 SGDLS, CDR2 YYNGEE. CDR3 length: 14 amino acids. CDR3 coding DNA: TGTGCCAGCGGAGGGGCCCTCGGGGATTCACCCCTCCACTTT. Protein sequence: CASGGALGDSPLHF.

The chain combines TRBV7-8 with TRBJ2-1; D not resolved. Germline-derived CDR1 and CDR2 are SGHVS and FQNEAQ. This CDR3 is built from 17 residues. Trimming took 5 bases from V and 8 from J, leaving 25 bases between them. CDR3 protein: CASSPRIGLEADDEQFF. The DNA of the CDR3 is TGTGCCAGCAGCCCTAGAATAGGCCTAGAGGCAGACGATGAGCAGTTCTTC.

The rearrangement joins TRBV10-2 to TRBJ2-4, with 7 bases matching TRBD1. The CDR3 runs 14 residues. The germline V gene has CDR1 WSHSY and CDR2 SAAADI. Trimming took 5 bases from V and 2 from J; bases not matched to a gene: 3. The CDR3 region is CASSLTGSKNIQYF. CDR3 nucleotide sequence: TGCGCCAGCAGTCTGACAGGGTCCAAAAACATTCAGTACTTC.

The chain has TRBV7-9 and TRBJ2-6, with TRBD2 as a possible D gene (6 bases). CDR1 is SEHNR, CDR2 FQNEAQ, per germline (reference sequence). V lost 3 bases to trimming and J lost 3 bases, with 9 bases between them. This CDR3 spans 15 amino acids. The CDR3 here is CASSLEGVGANVLTF. DNA for the CDR3: TGTGCCAGCAGCTTGGAGGGCGTTGGGGCCAACGTCCTGACTTTC. The entire variable domain, with the rest obtained from reference TRBV7-9 and TRBJ2-6, is as follows: DTGVSQNPRHKITKRGQNVTFRCDPISEHNRLYWYRQTLGQGPEFLTYFQNEAQLEKSRLLSDRFSAERPKGSFSTLEIQRTEQGDSAMYLCASSLEGVGANVLTFGAGSRLTVL.

This clone was seen once. The chain employs TRBV10-3 and TRBJ2-1; possible D gene TRBD2, 5 bases. CDR1 and CDR2 (germline): ENHRY, SYGVKD. Trimming shortened V by 2 bases and J by 10 bases, and 9 bases separated the two germline ends. The CDR3 is 12 residues long. The CDR3 loop is CAISEDRGEQFF. CDR3 nucleotides: TGTGCCATCAGTGAGGATCGCGGGGAGCAGTTCTTC.

J is TRBJ1-2 and V is TRBV6-6, with D hard to call. Germline CDR1 MNHNY, CDR2 SVGAGI (reference sequence). The ends were cut back, 2 bases at V and 0 bases at J, with 7 bases in the middle. The CDR3 runs 14 residues. CDR3 sequence reads: CASSYELTNYGYTF. The CDR3 bases are TGTGCCAGCAGTTACGAGCTTACTAACTATGGCTACACCTTC.

The gene calls are TRBV19 and TRBJ1-2; D ambiguous. The V and J ends lost 0 bases and 6 bases respectively, with 17 bases between them. The CDR3 has 16 residues. Germline CDR1 LNHDA, CDR2 SQIVND (reference sequence). CDR3 amino acids: CASSIDAGRVSDGYTF. The CDR3 DNA follows: TGTGCCAGTAGTATAGATGCAGGTCGAGTTAGCGATGGCTACACCTTC. The variable domain in full, with the rest retrieved from reference TRBV19 and TRBJ1-2, is DGGITQSPKYLFRKEGQNVTLSCEQNLNHDAMYWYRQDPGQGLRLIYYSQIVNDFQKGDIAEGYSVSREKKESFPLTVTSAQKNPTAFYLCASSIDAGRVSDGYTFGSGTRLTVV.

V is TRBV10-1 and J is TRBJ2-3; tentatively, D is TRBD1 (5 bases). CDR3 size: 16 residues. The ends were cut back, 3 bases at V and 0 bases at J, with 13 bases in the middle. Germline CDR1 WNHNN, CDR2 SYGVQD (reference sequence). CDR3 DNA: TGCGCCAGCAGTGAATTAGGACACACTAGCACAGATACGCAGTATTTT. Translation: CASSELGHTSTDTQYF.

The chain employs TRBV9 and TRBJ1-5, with D tentatively TRBD1 (6 bases). CDR3 size: 13 residues. The germline V gene encodes CDR1 SGDLS and CDR2 YYNGEE. V lost 0 bases and J lost 7, with 8 bases in between. This chain's CDR3 is CASSVAGGQPQHF. The DNA of the CDR3 is TGTGCCAGCAGCGTAGCGGGGGGCCAGCCCCAGCATTTT.

The rearrangement joins TRBV5-6 to TRBJ1-5, with 8 bases identical to TRBD1. The germline V gene encodes CDR1 SGHDT and CDR2 YYEEEE. The CDR3 has 16 residues. V lost 5 bases, J lost 1 base, and 8 bases stayed unmatched. The CDR3, as DNA: TGTGCCAGCAGTTCAGGGGGCCCCTGGAGCAATCAGCCCCAGCATTTT. Translation gives CASSSGGPWSNQPQHF.

The chain has TRBV19 and TRBJ1-5; D call uncertain. V dropped 5 bases and J dropped 5 bases, with 10 bases sitting between them. Germline CDR1 and CDR2: LNHDA and SQIVND (reference sequence). The CDR3 is 13 residues long. CDR3: CASSRYPDQPQHF. The CDR3 region has the DNA TGTGCCAGTAGTCGCTACCCGGATCAGCCCCAGCATTTT.

The chain carries TRBV10-1 and TRBJ1-1; D is possibly TRBD1 (5 bases). The germline V gene has CDR1 WNHNN and CDR2 SYGVQD (reference sequence). V dropped 4 bases and J dropped 3 bases, with 15 bases sitting between them. The CDR3 consists of 15 residues. CDR3 sequence: CASSGEGRRDTEAFF. The CDR3 coding sequence is TGCGCCAGCAGTGGGGAGGGGCGTCGAGACACTGAAGCTTTCTTT.

The chain uses TRBV7-2 and TRBJ2-7; 7 bases map to TRBD1. CDR1 is SGHTA, CDR2 FQGNSA, per germline. This CDR3 has 14 amino acids. Germline trimming cut 4 bases from V and 2 bases from J; bases unmatched to any gene: 5. CDR3 protein: CASSSGTVTYEQYF. In DNA form, the CDR3 reads TGTGCCAGCAGCTCCGGGACAGTGACCTACGAGCAGTACTTC.

Only one count was recorded for this clone. As DNA, the CDR3 is TGTGCCTGGAGTGGACAGGGAGAGACCCAGTACTTC. It translates to CAWSGQGETQYF. V gene TRBV30 combines with J gene TRBJ2-5; 7 bases agree with TRBD1. This CDR3 is 12 amino acids long. V shed 1 base, J shed 4 bases, and the junction held 0 bases outside the gene matches. Germline V lookup: CDR1 GTSNPN, CDR2 SVGIG (reference sequence).

V and J are TRBV9 and TRBJ2-3; 9 nucleotides line up with TRBD2. CDR1 is SGDLS, CDR2 YYNGEE, per germline. There are 14 residues in the CDR3. The junction had 4 bases not matched to a gene; V was cut back by 4 bases and J by 4 bases. Here the CDR3 reads CASSSGTSPDTQYF. The CDR3 nucleotides read TGTGCCAGCAGCTCCGGGACTAGCCCAGATACGCAGTATTTT.

The J gene is TRBJ2-1, the V gene TRBV7-8; D perhaps matches TRBD2 (5 bases). Germline loops: CDR1 SGHVS, CDR2 FQNEAQ. V dropped 0 bases and J dropped 8 bases, with 26 bases sitting between them. The CDR3 loop spans 19 amino acids. CDR3 amino acids: CASSLALSASRLAGDEQFF. The CDR3 nucleotides are TGTGCCAGCAGCTTAGCACTTAGCGCGAGTCGGCTAGCCGGGGATGAGCAGTTCTTC.